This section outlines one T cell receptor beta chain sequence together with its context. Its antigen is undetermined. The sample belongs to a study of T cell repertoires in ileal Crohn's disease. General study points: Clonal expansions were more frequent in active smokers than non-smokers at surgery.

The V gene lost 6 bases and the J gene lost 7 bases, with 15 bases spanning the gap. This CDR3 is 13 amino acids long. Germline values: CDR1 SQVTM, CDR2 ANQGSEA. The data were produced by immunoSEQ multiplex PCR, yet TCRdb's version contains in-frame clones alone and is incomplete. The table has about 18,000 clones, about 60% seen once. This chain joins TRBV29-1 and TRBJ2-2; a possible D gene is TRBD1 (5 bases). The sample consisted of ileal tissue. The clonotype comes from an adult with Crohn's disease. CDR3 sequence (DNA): TGCAGCGTCAGTAGGGGAATTAGCGGGGAGCTGTTTTTT. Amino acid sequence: CSVSRGISGELFF.